This TCR beta chain was identified during a study of blood T cells in healthy people across ages. Together with a sample-barcoded 5' primer, a J-beta primer mix was included in a second PCR lasting roughly 7 to 11 cycles. TCRdb recomputed calls from the 5' RACE reads with MiXCR, one row per CDR3 protein. The sample lists about 2 million distinct CDR3 sequences; about 50% were seen once. J gave up 6 bases and V 0 bases, and 2 bases lay outside the gene matches. This CDR3 contains 14 residues. Germline V gene data show CDR1 as SGDLS and CDR2 as YYNGEE. The sample comprised blood. The TCR was taken from a woman between 35 and 50 years old in good health. The chain combines TRBV9 with TRBJ2-4; 8 bases match TRBD1. This CDR3 reads CASSVGGTGNIQYF. Written as DNA, the CDR3 is TGTGCCAGCAGCGTAGGCGGGACAGGAAACATTCAGTACTTC.